This T cell receptor (beta chain) is drawn from a study of OX40 agonist ivuxolimab in advanced cancers. Looking at the study overall: Participants averaged approximately 61 years of age (range roughly 23 to 79) and were roughly 80% male.

The CDR3 contains 13 residues. Germline V gene data show CDR1 as SEHNR and CDR2 as FQNEAQ (reference sequence). The ends were cut back, 2 bases at V and 5 bases at J, with 7 bases in the middle. Libraries were prepared by immunoSEQ multiplex PCR; TCRdb keeps only in-frame clonotypes and omits some of them. The sample gives about 65,000 clones, around nine tenths of which show up once; 0.38% is in the top ten. The V and J genes are TRBV7-9 and TRBJ1-5; the D is unclear. The sequences come from CD4+ or CD8+ T cells sorted from blood, collected in a trial of the OX40 agonist ivuxolimab. This TCR derives from an adult with an advanced solid tumor such as melanoma, head and neck, liver or kidney cancer. DNA for the CDR3: TGTGCCAGCAGCTTATTACCGGATCAGCCCCAGCATTTT. Translated, it gives CASSLLPDQPQHF.